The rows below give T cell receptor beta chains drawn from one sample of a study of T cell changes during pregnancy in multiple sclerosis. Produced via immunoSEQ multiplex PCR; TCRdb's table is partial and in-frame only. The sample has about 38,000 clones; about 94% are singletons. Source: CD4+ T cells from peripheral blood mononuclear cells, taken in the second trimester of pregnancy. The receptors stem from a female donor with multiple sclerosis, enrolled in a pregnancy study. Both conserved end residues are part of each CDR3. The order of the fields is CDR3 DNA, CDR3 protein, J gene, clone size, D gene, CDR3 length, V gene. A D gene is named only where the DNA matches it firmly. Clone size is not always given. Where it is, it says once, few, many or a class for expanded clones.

TGTGCCAGCAGCACCGGACTAGCGGGAGGGCACCACGAGCAGTACTTC	CASSTGLAGGHHEQYF	TRBJ2-7	NA	TRBD2	16	TRBV7-6
TGTGCCAGCTCACCAGGGGGCGACTATGGCTACACCTTC	CASSPGGDYGYTF	TRBJ1-2	NA	NA	13	TRBV18
TGTGCCAGTAGTAGAGGGGGTCCTGGAAACACCATATATTTT	CASSRGGPGNTIYF	TRBJ1-3	few	NA	14	TRBV19
TGTGCCAGTAGTATCGAGTACTATGGCTACACCTTC	CASSIEYYGYTF	TRBJ1-2	NA	NA	12	TRBV19
TGTGCCATCAGTCTTAGCGGGGGGAAGGCAGATACGCAGTATTTT	CAISLSGGKADTQYF	TRBJ2-3	NA	TRBD2	15	TRBV10-3
TGTGCCAGCAGTCCAAGCGGGGATAGCACAGATACGCAGTATTTT	CASSPSGDSTDTQYF	TRBJ2-3	NA	TRBD2	15	TRBV6-4
TGTGCCAGCAGCTTACTCTTGGTACGGTCCGCGATGATCAAAGCTTTCTTT	CASSLLLVRSAMIKAFF	TRBJ1-1	NA	NA	17	TRBV7-2
TGTGCCAGCAGTCCAATCGGTCGGTCTAGCGGGGGTCATGAGCAGTTCTTC	CASSPIGRSSGGHEQFF	TRBJ2-1	NA	TRBD2	17	TRBV27
TGTGCCAGCAGCTTAGGGACAGGGTGGTATAGCAATCAGCCCCAGCATTTT	CASSLGTGWYSNQPQHF	TRBJ1-5	NA	TRBD1	17	TRBV7-2
TGTGCCAGCAGCTTGATGGGTAGCGGTGGGACCTTCACAGATACGCAGTATTTT	CASSLMGSGGTFTDTQYF	TRBJ2-3	NA	NA	18	TRBV5-5
TGTGCCTGGAGTGTATCCACCTACGAGCAGTACTTC	CAWSVSTYEQYF	TRBJ2-7	NA	NA	12	TRBV30
TGTGCCAGCAGCTCCCTCGACAGGGGCTATGGCTACACCTTC	CASSSLDRGYGYTF	TRBJ1-2	once	TRBD1	14	TRBV7-2
TGTGCCAGCAGCTTAGCGGTGCGTTCCTACGAGCAGTACTTC	CASSLAVRSYEQYF	TRBJ2-7	NA	NA	14	TRBV7-6
TGTGCCAGCAGCCAAGACAGGGGGCGAGGCACTGAAGCTTTCTTT	CASSQDRGRGTEAFF	TRBJ1-1	NA	TRBD1	15	TRBV5-5